This T cell receptor beta chain was profiled in a study of cytomegalovirus exposure and HLA in healthy donors. The study, taken as a whole, reports: After further analysis at a later stage, roughly 16,000 TCR beta sequences were associated with HLA alleles at 0.05 false discovery rate. The classifier reportedly diagnosed cytomegalovirus status with high specificity and sensitivity. In a later analysis, a missense DCLRE1C variant was linked to TCR beta V- and J-gene trimming.

60 Vbeta and 13 Jbeta primers were used in PCR. In the original processing: Per a later analysis, the number of unique TCR beta chains was roughly 87 million, of which some 10 million were shared. Using immunoSEQ multiplex PCR, the repertoire was profiled, and TCRdb retains in-frame clones only, with some absent. V, J and clone size were drawn from that table, and D and trimming were deduced from the DNA. The sample lists around 130,000 clones, roughly 77% seen once, with 5.9% in the top ten. V dropped 3 bases and J dropped 6 bases, with 8 bases sitting between them. The CDR3 length is 12 residues. Germline values: CDR1 LNHDA, CDR2 SQIVND (reference sequence). As concerns this clone: Its cognate antigen is unknown.

The origin of this receptor is a woman aged 40 to 50 in good health and CMV-seropositive. The chain carries TRBV19 and TRBJ1-1; unclear D gene. The source material was PBMCs. The CDR3 DNA sequence: TGTGCCAGTAGTATGGCCCTGTCTGAAGCTTTCTTT. It specifies CASSMALSEAFF.